This T cell receptor beta chain was sequenced in a study of regulatory T cells in long-lasting Graves disease (dated by TCRdb to about 2021). Looking at the study overall: In the newly diagnosed Graves' disease group, patients had been taking antithyroid drugs for less than 3 months. The study was registered as a clinical trial and conducted in China. TCR sequencing covered some 13 persistent and approximately 20 newly diagnosed Graves' disease patients, 33 samples in total. This study used TCR sequencing and RNA sequencing of peripheral blood to compare persistent Graves' disease patients against newly diagnosed Graves' disease patients.

Preparation of the library involved multiplex PCR. The sequencer listed for this sample is Illumina HiSeq 4000. CDR3 regions were amplified by Arm-PCR with iRepertoire HTBI primers to construct TCR beta libraries. Gel purification was performed on PCR products prior to sequencing. The paper's data handling went like this. Across samples, 60 to 75 TRBV and 15 or so TRBJ segments were identified and used for gene usage analysis of CDR3 amino acid clonotypes. COPE and FqMerger were used to merge filtered high-quality paired reads into contigs. Contigs were aligned with BLAST to IMGT TRBV, TRBD and TRBJ reference genes, and CDR3 was defined per IMGT. Any clonotype with a frequency above 0.1% was classified as a highly expanded clone. Repertoire diversity was measured by Shannon entropy, and V-J evenness by the Gini coefficient. Public clonotypes were defined as clonotypes shared by more than one individual. TCRdb's own reprocessing of the public reads used fastp at Q25 and MiXCR and kept productive beta chains. Here each entry gathers all rows of one CDR3 protein and keeps the most common genes and DNA. TCRdb, rather than the study authors, made the V and J calls. The sample records about half a million distinct CDR3 sequences, around 11% of which are singletons. The ten largest make up roughly 9.3% of the sample.

Via the germline V gene, CDR1 is SGHDT and CDR2 YYEEEE. The cysteine opens and the phenylalanine closes a CDR3 of 18 amino acids. Only CDR3 DNA remains: 54 bases, in frame from the first base. Ends trimmed: V by 3 bases, J by 0 bases; bases unmatched to a gene: 9. Explained via the paper, the time point label denotes: newly diagnosed GD, antithyroid drugs for less than 3 months. For both TCR sequencing and RNA sequencing, RNA was extracted from PBMCs using TRIzol. Graves' disease was diagnosed according to American Thyroid Association guidelines. Recruitment of patients was carried out at an endocrinology department in Xi'an, China. Each patient gave about 9.1 milliliters of peripheral blood, collected in an EDTA anticoagulant tube. PBMCs were isolated by Ficoll Paque Plus density gradient separation without further T cell sorting. An Agilent 2100 Bioanalyzer and agarose gel were used to check RNA quality, and a NanoDrop 2000 was used to measure RNA concentration.

Study-level results and caveats: Sequencing and analysis were restricted to the TCR beta chain. Persistent Graves' disease patients showed lower TCR Shannon entropy and fewer highly expanded clones than newly diagnosed patients, suggesting clonal expansion. The study examined only peripheral blood because the primary lesion, thyroid tissue, could not be accessed. The authors acknowledged the small sample size as a limitation that may reduce accuracy. TRBV28, TRBJ1-2 and TRBJ2-5 were preferentially used in persistent disease, while TRBV20-1 and TRBJ2-1 were favored in newly diagnosed disease. Persistent patients shared more public clonotypes among themselves (approximately 2,500) than newly diagnosed patients did (more than 850).

On this clonotype: Its antigen is currently not known. No much larger clonotype is one base removed from it; base qualities were not supplied.

The same sample was also used in a study of T cells in Graves' hyperthyroidism and ophthalmopathy. Taken from the second paper: Stable Graves' hyperthyroidism was defined as the absence of progression to ophthalmopathy over 18 months of follow-up. Hyperthyroidism patients were newly diagnosed, with disease duration under 2 months, and aged 18 to 65 years. Patients with uncontrolled infections, other autoimmune diseases, pregnancy or lactation were excluded. Diagnoses were established on the basis of clinical symptoms, serum thyroxine and TRAb, thyroid ultrasound, and orbital computed tomography. For the first round of RT-PCR on the TCR CDR3, the HTBI primer set was used together with the Qiagen OneStep RT-PCR kit. Most expanded thyroid clonotypes (frequency above 0.001) were also detected in blood, suggesting blood repertoires may reflect thyroid immune responses. A model built on a 13 V-J signature distinguished ophthalmopathy from stable hyperthyroidism, reaching around 90% sensitivity and about 81% specificity in cross-validation and 80%/75% in testing. In validation, progression to ophthalmopathy was predicted by the model with about 70% sensitivity and 72.22% specificity, a median of 6.5 months before onset. TCR V-J signatures able to tell the groups apart were searched for in a discovery cohort of 95 to 100 patients, of whom over 40 had Graves' ophthalmopathy and about 55 had stable Graves' hyperthyroidism. Prospective prediction of ophthalmopathy was tested in an independent validation cohort consisting of roughly 19 hyperthyroidism patients and around 16 patients who later progressed to ophthalmopathy. For training and testing, the 100 or so patients in the discovery cohort were randomly divided in a 7:3 ratio. The study also compared thyroid tissue and blood T-cell repertoires from five or six Graves' hyperthyroidism patients. Following sampling, methimazole starting at 30 mg daily was given to hyperthyroidism patients, and high-dose intravenous methylprednisolone was given to ophthalmopathy patients. Libraries were constructed in a second round of multiplex PCR, after which size selection and purification were carried out. Sequencing of the libraries was done on an Illumina HiSeq2000 using paired-end 100 bp reads. Raw data were processed with SOAPnuke, discarding reads with adapters, uncalled bases, mean Phred below 15, or no exact constant-primer or identifier match. High-quality paired reads were merged with COPE v1.2.5, and unique nucleotide sequences were defined as clonotypes. Clonotypes were aligned to IMGT TRBV, TRBD and TRBJ reference segments using MiTCR v1.1. Analysis was restricted to V-J combinations with a frequency above 0.0001, which covered approximately 99% of repertoires. The TCS score was defined as F50 (clonal expansion) divided by E x V (chaos), with BLOSUM62-based TCRdist calculated between CDR3 peptides within each V-J. Welch's t-statistics and random forest reduced 500 to 650 V-J features to 10 to 15, which were used in a naive Bayes classifier (R e1071). Sample size was not statistically predetermined, and investigators were not blinded to group allocation. The paper reports TCR Vbeta CDR3 sequencing of 135 peripheral blood samples: 40 to 45 ophthalmopathy, approximately 74 hyperthyroidism and around 17 progressor patients.

The sequence was obtained from a woman aged 25 to 39 with Graves disease. Donor details come from another sample of the same person, matched by shared clones. Rearrangement joined TRBV5-6 to TRBJ2-6, and TRBD2 matches 7 of the central bases. The sample here was peripheral blood mononuclear cells (PBMCs), taken at new diagnosis, from a patient treated with antithyroid drugs. The CDR3 in this case is CASSSVPGGPSGANVLTF. The DNA is TGTGCCAGCAGCTCGGTGCCGGGAGGACCCTCTGGGGCCAACGTCCTGACTTTC.